This T cell receptor beta chain originates from a study of T cells after yellow fever vaccination. TCRdb reprocessed the 5' RACE reads via MiXCR and lists one record per CDR3 protein. The data show roughly 94,000 distinct CDR3 sequences, approximately 8.4% seen once. This clonotype has just a few counts. This CDR3 has 16 residues. J lost 8 bases, V lost 7 bases, and 11 bases had no gene match. CDR1 is SNHLY and CDR2 is FYNNEI in the germline V gene. The chain combines TRBV2 with TRBJ2-1; 13 nucleotides align to TRBD2. Source: CD8+ T cells not binding an NS4B(214-222) dextramer, sorted from PBMCs, taken more than 14 days after the first yellow fever vaccination. This receptor was obtained from a young man who received the YFV17D yellow fever vaccine. CDR3 residues: CASTNTGTSGAHEQFF. DNA for the CDR3: TGTGCCAGCACCAATACAGGGACTAGCGGGGCCCATGAGCAGTTCTTC.